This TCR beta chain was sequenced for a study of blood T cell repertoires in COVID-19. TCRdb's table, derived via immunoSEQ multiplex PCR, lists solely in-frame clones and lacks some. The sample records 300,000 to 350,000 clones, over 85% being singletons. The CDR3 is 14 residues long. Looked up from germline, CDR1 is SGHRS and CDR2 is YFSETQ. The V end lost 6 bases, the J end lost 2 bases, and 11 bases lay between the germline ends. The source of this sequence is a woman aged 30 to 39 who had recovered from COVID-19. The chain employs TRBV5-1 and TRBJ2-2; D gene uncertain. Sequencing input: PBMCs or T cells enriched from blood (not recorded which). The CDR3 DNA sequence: TGCGCCAGCACCGGGTCTTTCAACACCGGGGAGCTGTTTTTT. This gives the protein CASTGSFNTGELFF.